The rows below give T cell receptor beta chains drawn from one sample of a study of T cells in lung cancer brain metastases. Clones were sequenced by immunoSEQ multiplex PCR, and TCRdb holds only the in-frame ones, with some missing. The repertoire holds 3,200 or so clones, with approximately 87% as singletons. Sequenced material: tumor tissue from the primary lung tumor. Receptor source: a woman aged 50 to 60 with non-small cell lung cancer. Both conserved end residues are part of each CDR3. D genes are given only for firm matches. Expanded clones get a size class; other rows say once, few or many, or leave the size out.

V gene	clone size	D gene	J gene	CDR3 protein	CDR3 DNA
TRBV5-6	NA	TRBD1	TRBJ1-2	CASSLVKQGYTF	TGTGCCAGCAGCTTGGTAAAACAGGGGTACACCTTC
TRBV5-1	NA	NA	TRBJ2-7	CASSGGISYEQYF	TGCGCCAGCAGCGGGGGGATCTCCTACGAGCAGTACTTC
TRBV5-6	NA	TRBD1	TRBJ2-1	CASRDFTGGSYNEQFF	TGTGCCAGCAGGGACTTTACAGGGGGGTCCTACAATGAGCAGTTCTTC
TRBV5-5	NA	NA	TRBJ1-1	CASSPWVGGILEAFF	TGTGCCAGCAGCCCTTGGGTGGGGGGAATACTCGAGGCTTTCTTT
TRBV7-9	NA	NA	TRBJ2-7	CASSFLDSNEQYF	TGTGCCAGCAGCTTCCTGGACAGTAACGAGCAGTACTTC
TRBV29-1	NA	TRBD2	TRBJ2-1	CSATSERNEQFF	TGCAGCGCCACTAGCGAGCGGAATGAGCAGTTCTTC
TRBV14	NA	NA	TRBJ2-3	CASNTGRTTDTQYF	TGTGCCAGCAACACAGGAAGAACCACAGATACGCAGTATTTT
TRBV5-6	once	TRBD1	TRBJ1-4	CASSMDRPNEKLFF	TGTGCCAGCAGCATGGACAGGCCAAATGAAAAACTGTTTTTT
TRBV7-9	NA	NA	TRBJ1-5	CASSLGEQKNQPQHF	TGTGCCAGCAGCTTAGGGGAACAGAAGAATCAGCCCCAGCATTTT
TRBV30	NA	NA	TRBJ1-6	CAWSGSGSPLHF	TGTGCCTGGAGTGGGTCTGGTTCACCCCTCCACTTT
TRBV29-1	NA	NA	TRBJ1-1	CSVEDGEAFF	TGCAGCGTTGAAGATGGAGAAGCTTTCTTT
TRBV6-1	NA	NA	TRBJ2-1	CASSGSGLSYDEQFF	TGTGCCAGCAGTGGTTCAGGGCTTAGTTACGATGAGCAGTTCTTC
TRBV19	once	TRBD1	TRBJ1-1	CASGQGAQTEAFF	TGTGCCAGTGGACAGGGGGCTCAGACTGAAGCTTTCTTT
TRBV6-5	NA	NA	TRBJ1-1	CASSLGPATEAFF	TGTGCCAGCAGTCTTGGACCGGCCACTGAAGCTTTCTTT
TRBV18	NA	NA	TRBJ2-5	CASSPPQETQYF	TGTGCCAGCTCACCACCACAAGAGACCCAGTACTTC
TRBV7-2	NA	NA	TRBJ2-4	CASSLGLVQYF	TGTGCCAGCAGCTTGGGTCTCGTTCAGTACTTC
TRBV6-6	NA	NA	TRBJ2-3	CASSARGAQTDTQYF	TGTGCCAGCAGTGCCAGGGGGGCCCAGACAGATACGCAGTATTTT
TRBV5-4	NA	TRBD1	TRBJ2-7	CASSPGQDSSYEQYF	TGTGCCAGCAGCCCCGGACAGGATAGCTCCTACGAGCAGTACTTC
TRBV9	NA	NA	TRBJ1-6	CASSVNKGKSPLHF	TGTGCCAGCAGCGTGAATAAGGGTAAATCACCCCTCCACTTT